Each of the 15 T cell receptor beta chains below was sequenced from the same sample in a study of T cell responses to AZD1222 COVID-19 vaccine. The method was immunoSEQ multiplex PCR; TCRdb's version includes in-frame clones alone and lacks a portion of them. The table has about 97,000 clones, about 89% seen once; the top ten hold approximately 7.5%. Material: peripheral blood, obtained on day 0 of AZD1222 vaccination. The receptors were sampled from an adult in good health.

The genes are TRBV11-2 and TRBJ1-2; maybe TRBD1 (5 bases). V lost 2 bases to trimming and J lost 5 bases, with 12 bases between them. Germline CDR1 is SGHAT and CDR2 is FQNNGV. The CDR3 is 14 residues long. The CDR3 is CASSLSEGPYGYTF. CDR3 sequence (DNA): TGTGCCAGCAGCTTAAGTGAGGGGCCGTATGGCTACACCTTC.

The chain joins TRBV7-3 to TRBJ2-3; possible D gene TRBD1, 5 bases. This CDR3 spans 14 amino acids. Germline CDR1 SGHTA, CDR2 FQGTGA. Trimming took 4 bases from V and 1 from J, leaving 9 bases between them. As DNA, the CDR3 is TGTGCCAGCAGCTCTGGGGCTGGCACAGATACGCAGTATTTT. It translates to CASSSGAGTDTQYF.

V and J are TRBV6-5 and TRBJ1-4; D is ambiguous. Deletions cut 8 bases from V and 7 bases from J, with 17 bases between. CDR3 size: 14 residues. The germline gives CDR1 MNHEY, CDR2 SVGAGI. CDR3 DNA: TGTGCCAGCGCCGGTTACCGGGTTCTTGAAAAACTGTTTTTT. Protein sequence: CASAGYRVLEKLFF.

This chain connects TRBV6-5 to TRBJ2-7, with a possible D match to TRBD2 (7 bases). Germline assignment: CDR1 MNHEY and CDR2 SVGAGI. The CDR3 has 15 residues. V was shortened by 2 bases and J by 1 base, with 12 bases between the two germline ends. CDR3 in DNA: TGTGCCAGCAGTTACGTCGGGGGGCGATCCTACGAGCAGTACTTC. The encoded protein is CASSYVGGRSYEQYF.

The rearrangement joins TRBV4-3 to TRBJ2-3; TRBD2 agrees at 8 bases. Trimming cost V 6 bases and J 4 bases; bases outside gene matches: 3. Germline V lookup: CDR1 LGHNA, CDR2 YSLEER. The CDR3 has 13 amino acids. CDR3 DNA sequence: TGCGCCAGCAGACCAGCGGGAGCAGATACGCAGTATTTT. Translation gives CASRPAGADTQYF.

This chain joins TRBV5-1 and TRBJ1-4; 9 nucleotides line up with TRBD1. Trimming cost V 3 bases and J 8 bases; bases outside gene matches: 5. The CDR3 is 14 amino acids. Germline lookup yields CDR1 SGHRS and CDR2 YFSETQ. CDR3 in amino acids: CASSSGQGLEKLFF. The DNA for the CDR3 is TGCGCCAGCAGCTCGGGACAGGGTTTAGAAAAACTGTTTTTT.

The chain recombines TRBV25-1 with TRBJ2-2, with a weak D call TRBD1 (5 bases). The CDR3 totals 14 residues. CDR1 and CDR2 (germline): MGHDK, SYGVNS. Trimming took off 4 bases at V and 1 base at J, with 7 bases between the two ends. The DNA of the CDR3 is TGTGCCAGCAGTGGGGGCGGGAACACCGGGGAGCTGTTTTTT. This sequence encodes CASSGGGNTGELFF.

The gene calls are TRBV5-1 and TRBJ2-7, with D maybe TRBD1 (6 bases). CDR1 is SGHRS and CDR2 is YFSETQ in the germline V gene. This CDR3 is built from 14 residues. V dropped 0 bases and J dropped 2 bases, with 9 bases sitting between them. CDR3 sequence (DNA): TGCGCCAGCAGCTTGGAGGGACAACCCTACGAGCAGTACTTC. Its protein is CASSLEGQPYEQYF.

Here the CDR3 reads CASGHGGTDTQYF. In DNA, the CDR3 is TGTGCCAGCGGGCATGGGGGCACAGATACGCAGTATTTT. V usage is TRBV9 and J usage is TRBJ2-3; D unclear. Trimming shortened V by 7 bases and J by 1 base, and 10 bases separated the two germline ends. Germline values: CDR1 SGDLS, CDR2 YYNGEE. The CDR3 loop spans 13 amino acids.

This chain joins TRBV18 and TRBJ1-2; 7 nucleotides line up with TRBD1. The length of the CDR3 is 14 residues. The V segment lost 8 bases and the J segment 0 bases; nucleotides outside the gene matches: 6. CDR1 and CDR2 (germline): KGHSH, LQKENI. CDR3 sequence: CASTNRGTNYGYTF. CDR3 nucleotides: TGTGCCAGCACGAACAGGGGAACTAACTATGGCTACACCTTC. The full variable domain, in which reference TRBV18 and TRBJ1-2 provide the parts outside the CDR3, is NAGVMQNPRHLVRRRGQEARLRCSPMKGHSHVYWYRQLPEEGLKFMVYLQKENIIDESGMPKERFSAEFPKEGPSILRIQQVVRGDSAAYFCASTNRGTNYGYTFGSGTRLTVV.

The chain combines TRBV28 with TRBJ1-1; D is unclear. The germline CDR1 and CDR2 sequences are MDHEN and SYDVKM. V shed 10 bases and J shed 3 bases, with 18 bases lying between them. This CDR3 has 14 residues. CDR3 DNA: TGTGCCATCTCGCCGCCGGGCCGCCACACTGAAGCTTTCTTT. Residues: CAISPPGRHTEAFF.

The V call is TRBV19, the J call TRBJ2-3; D could derive from TRBD1 or TRBD2 (6 bases each). V lost 4 bases and J 1 base, leaving 12 bases between the germline ends. CDR3 length: 15 amino acids. The V gene's germline CDR1 is LNHDA and CDR2 SQIVND (reference sequence). The CDR3 DNA is TGTGCCAGTAGTAAGGAGGGACACCGCACAGATACGCAGTATTTT. Translation gives CASSKEGHRTDTQYF.

This clone was counted once. This chain links TRBV7-9 with TRBJ2-3; possibly TRBD1 for D (6 bases). Trimming cost V 7 bases and J 0 bases, with 11 bases left between them. CDR1 and CDR2 from the germline V gene are SEHNR and FQNEAQ (reference sequence). The length of the CDR3 is 14 residues. The CDR3 region is CASTQGSSTDTQYF. In DNA, the CDR3 is TGTGCCAGCACCCAGGGGAGTAGCACAGATACGCAGTATTTT.

CDR3 bases: TGTGCCAGCAGTTTATCGCGGTTCTATGGCTACACCTTC. Its translation: CASSLSRFYGYTF. V gene TRBV28 combines with J gene TRBJ1-2; D gene ambiguous. The CDR3 spans 13 residues. Per the germline V gene, CDR1 is MDHEN and CDR2 is SYDVKM. V gave up 1 base and J gave up 4 bases, with 7 bases separating them.

This chain links TRBV7-2 with TRBJ2-1; 15 nucleotides agree with TRBD2. CDR3 length: 18 residues. Trimming took 1 base from V and 5 from J; bases not matched to a gene: 6. CDR1 SGHTA and CDR2 FQGNSA come from the germline V gene. CDR3 coding DNA: TGTGCCAGCAGCTTAGAAGGGACTAGCGGGAGGCACCACAATGAGCAGTTCTTC. As protein: CASSLEGTSGRHHNEQFF. Looking up the rest from reference TRBV7-2 and TRBJ2-1 gives the full variable domain: GAGVSQSPSNKVTEKGKDVELRCDPISGHTALYWYRQSLGQGLEFLIYFQGNSAPDKSGLPSDRFSAERTGGSVSTLTIQRTQQEDSAVYLCASSLEGTSGRHHNEQFFGPGTRLTVL.